The next 2 T cell receptor beta chains were all read from a single sample in a study of beta chain features in type 1 diabetes. The study reverse transcribed the entire isolated RNA, so it sequenced expressed TCRB transcripts. Profiled with immunoSEQ multiplex PCR; TCRdb holds only in-frame clones, not every one. The top ten clones hold approximately 2% of a sample with 38,000 or so clones, 50% to 75% of them seen once. Sequencing used Tregs from blood. The receptor source for this set is a woman aged 25 to 45 in good health.

This sequence joins TRBV6-5 and TRBJ2-1, with 10 nucleotides matching TRBD2. J gave up 8 bases and V 6 bases, and 4 bases lay outside the gene matches. The CDR3 covers 13 residues. Germline V gene data show CDR1 as MNHEY and CDR2 as SVGAGI. The CDR3 DNA reads as TGTGCCAGCAGAACTAGCGGGACCCATGAGCAGTTCTTC. Translated, it gives CASRTSGTHEQFF.

This clone came up a few times. The V gene is TRBV28, the J gene TRBJ2-7; 7 bases are shared with TRBD2. Germline lookup yields CDR1 MDHEN and CDR2 SYDVKM. The CDR3 is 13 residues long. The trim removed 10 bases at V and 3 bases at J, leaving 9 bases unmatched. The CDR3 sequence is CATLAVGNYEQYF. In DNA form, the CDR3 reads TGTGCCACCCTAGCGGTTGGGAACTACGAGCAGTACTTC.